The 25 T cell receptor beta chains below all came from one sample that was sequenced in a study of shared clonotypes between healthy human individuals. Clones were read by immunoSEQ multiplex PCR, and TCRdb kept only the in-frame ones, dropping some. The sample holds roughly 2,000,000 clones, roughly 95% seen once. Naive CD8 cells comprised CD45RO-negative, CCR7-positively selected cells, excluding terminally differentiated effector memory CD45RA+ cells. The sequencing sample was made of naive CD8+ T cells sorted from blood. These receptors all come from a man aged 18 to 35 in good health.

The genes are TRBV9 and TRBJ1-1; D is possibly TRBD1 (5 bases). CDR1 and CDR2 (germline): SGDLS, YYNGEE. The CDR3 is made up of 16 amino acids. The ends were cut back, 1 base at V and 0 bases at J, with 13 bases in the middle. The CDR3 sequence: CASSVIAGTMNTEAFF. The DNA of the CDR3 is TGTGCCAGCAGCGTAATAGCAGGGACTATGAACACTGAAGCTTTCTTT.

A single count supports this clone. The chain uses TRBV13 and TRBJ2-1; 7 nucleotides line up with TRBD2. This CDR3 comprises 15 residues. The V gene end was trimmed by 2 bases and the J gene end by 8 bases; junction bases not matched to a gene: 9. Germline V gene sequence: CDR1 PRHDT, CDR2 FYEKMQ (reference sequence). The CDR3 reads CASSLIVAGDDEQFF. The CDR3 nucleotides read TGTGCCAGCAGCTTAATAGTAGCGGGCGACGATGAGCAGTTCTTC. Using reference TRBV13 and TRBJ2-1 for the parts outside the CDR3, the full variable domain is AAGVIQSPRHLIKEKRETATLKCYPIPRHDTVYWYQQGPGQDPQFLISFYEKMQSDKGSIPDRFSAQQFSDYHSELNMSSLELGDSALYFCASSLIVAGDDEQFFGPGTRLTVL.

This clone was seen a single time. The chain links TRBV28 to TRBJ2-4; D is undetermined. Trimming shortened V by 1 base and J by 3 bases, and 10 bases separated the two germline ends. Germline CDR1 MDHEN, CDR2 SYDVKM. The CDR3 spans 15 residues. The CDR3 DNA sequence: TGTGCCAGCAGTTTATCCGGATTGGACAAAAACATTCAGTACTTC. Translated, it gives CASSLSGLDKNIQYF.

The V and J genes are TRBV2 and TRBJ1-1, with D tentatively TRBD1 (5 bases). Germline CDR1 SNHLY, CDR2 FYNNEI. Trimming took off 1 base at V and 8 bases at J, with 14 bases between the two ends. The CDR3 covers 14 residues. CDR3: CASSEGRGAREAFF. For the CDR3, the DNA is TGTGCCAGCAGTGAAGGGCGCGGGGCTCGGGAAGCTTTCTTT.

The V gene is TRBV27, the J gene TRBJ2-3; 7 nucleotides match TRBD2. J lost 1 base, V lost 7 bases, and 5 bases had no gene match. Germline V gene lookup returns CDR1 MNHEY and CDR2 SMNVEV (reference sequence). The CDR3 is 14 amino acids. This CDR3 reads CASTEREGTDTQYF. The CDR3 coding sequence is TGTGCCAGCACAGAACGGGAGGGCACAGATACGCAGTATTTT.

The chain links TRBV30 to TRBJ1-1; D unclear. This CDR3 spans 12 amino acids. Per germline, CDR1 GTSNPN and CDR2 SVGIG (reference sequence). V was cut by 5 bases and J by 5 bases, with 12 bases left in between. The CDR3 DNA reads as TGTGCCTGGGGTACTGGCGGAACTGAAGCTTTCTTT. Its translation is CAWGTGGTEAFF.

Details on this clone: The sample carries other DNA sequences with the same CDR3. The chain has TRBV4-3 and TRBJ2-7, with D uncertain. Deletions cut 0 bases from V and 3 bases from J, with 9 bases between. This CDR3 comprises 14 residues. Germline CDR1 is LGHNA and CDR2 is YSLEER. CDR3 protein: CASSQDLVGYEQYF. The CDR3 region has the DNA TGCGCCAGCAGCCAAGATCTCGTCGGCTACGAGCAGTACTTC.

The CDR3 coding sequence is TGTGCCTGGACTGACATGTCCGGGGAGCTGTTTTTT. Protein sequence: CAWTDMSGELFF. The V call is TRBV30, the J call TRBJ2-2, with unresolved D. CDR1 GTSNPN and CDR2 SVGIG come from the germline V gene (reference sequence). With 4 bases removed from V and 6 bases from J, the gap between germline ends came to 9 bases. CDR3 length: 12 amino acids.

J is TRBJ2-3 and V is TRBV2; D uncertain. The CDR3 is 15 amino acids. The V end lost 6 bases, the J end lost 5 bases, and 18 bases lay between the germline ends. Germline CDR1 SNHLY, CDR2 FYNNEI. The CDR3 nucleotides are TGTGCCAGCAGGGCCGGGCCGAACGCCTTAGATACGCAGTATTTT. This codes for CASRAGPNALDTQYF.

The V and J genes are TRBV4-1 and TRBJ2-3; 7 bases fit TRBD2. The V gene's germline CDR1 is MGHRA and CDR2 YSYEKL. The CDR3 contains 16 residues. Unmatched junction bases numbered 8, after V lost 1 base and J lost 4 bases. This CDR3 is CASSQGLAVNPDTQYF. For the CDR3, the DNA is TGCGCCAGCAGCCAAGGGCTAGCGGTGAACCCAGATACGCAGTATTTT.

This clone was detected only once. This sequence joins TRBV30 and TRBJ1-6; D unclear. The CDR3 is made up of 14 amino acids. Germline lookup yields CDR1 GTSNPN and CDR2 SVGIG (reference sequence). Trimming pared 0 bases from V and 10 bases from J, leaving 13 bases between. Here the CDR3 DNA reads TGTGCCTGGAGTGTAAACGGTATAAGCTCACCCCTCCACTTT. Translation gives CAWSVNGISSPLHF.

The CDR3 DNA sequence: TGTGCCAGCAGCTTGTGGTTTGGGGATGAGAATTGGTTCTTC. It translates to CASSLWFGDENWFF. The chain carries TRBV5-6 and TRBJ2-1; D uncertain. V lost 1 base and J lost 15, with 20 bases in between. Germline loops: CDR1 SGHDT, CDR2 YYEEEE. The CDR3 loop spans 14 amino acids. The full variable domain, rest sourced from reference TRBV5-6 and TRBJ2-1, is DAGVTQSPTHLIKTRGQQVTLRCSPKSGHDTVSWYQQALGQGPQFIFQYYEEEERQRGNFPDRFSGHQFPNYSSELNVNALLLGDSALYLCASSLWFGDENWFFGPGTRLTVL.

V and J are TRBV27 and TRBJ2-2; no clear D. The CDR3 has 13 amino acids. The germline CDR1 and CDR2 sequences are MNHEY and SMNVEV (reference sequence). V was clipped by 3 bases and J by 6 bases, with 8 bases between them. CDR3 amino acids: CASSFGLAGELFF. The CDR3 nucleotides are TGTGCCAGCAGTTTCGGGCTAGCCGGGGAGCTGTTTTTT.

The rearrangement uses TRBV23-1 and TRBJ2-1; D not certain. TRBV23-1 is classed as an ORF, of uncertain function. The CDR3 loop spans 12 amino acids. V lost 7 bases and J lost 10, with 14 bases in between. The CDR3 DNA reads TGCGCCAGCAACCGGTTTCTCGTGGAGCAGTTCTTC. Protein sequence: CASNRFLVEQFF.

This rearrangement joins TRBV7-6 to TRBJ2-7; D gene ambiguous. Trimming left V 3 bases short and J 2 bases short, with 11 bases between. This CDR3 contains 14 residues. Germline V gene data show CDR1 as SGHVS and CDR2 as FNYEAQ. The CDR3 DNA sequence: TGTGCCAGCAGCTTGAGCCTGAGAACCTACGAGCAGTACTTC. Residues: CASSLSLRTYEQYF.

Concerning this clone itself: The same CDR3 is also encoded by other DNA sequences in this sample. The chain recombines TRBV5-1 with TRBJ2-7, with D unresolved. CDR1 and CDR2 (germline): SGHRS, YFSETQ. This CDR3 comprises 13 residues. V lost 0 bases and J 4 bases, leaving 8 bases between the germline ends. CDR3 sequence: CASSLGLLYEQYF. CDR3 bases: TGCGCCAGCAGCTTGGGACTTCTATACGAGCAGTACTTC.

The gene calls are TRBV5-4 and TRBJ2-5; D may match TRBD1 or TRBD2 (5 bases each). The CDR3 has 14 residues. Germline V gene data show CDR1 as SGHNT and CDR2 as YYREEE (reference sequence). V gave up 3 bases and J gave up 2 bases, with 11 bases separating them. CDR3 sequence reads: CASSWGRMQETQYF. CDR3 nucleotide sequence: TGTGCCAGCAGCTGGGGGAGAATGCAAGAGACCCAGTACTTC.

A word on this clone: The same CDR3 arises from other DNA sequences in this sample as well. The CDR3 DNA reads as TGTGCCTGGAGTGAGGGTATATCGGGAAACACCATATATTTT. Translation gives CAWSEGISGNTIYF. The rearrangement links TRBV30 to TRBJ1-3; D ambiguous. This CDR3 region has 14 residues. Germline V gene sequence: CDR1 GTSNPN, CDR2 SVGIG (reference sequence). With 1 base removed from V and 4 bases from J, the gap between germline ends came to 11 bases.

CDR3 sequence: CASSLPPEEKLFF. The CDR3 DNA reads as TGTGCCAGCAGTCTTCCACCAGAGGAAAAACTGTTTTTT. The J gene is TRBJ1-4, the V gene TRBV25-1; no reliable D call. The ends were cut back, 5 bases at V and 8 bases at J, with 12 bases in the middle. Germline V gives CDR1 MGHDK, CDR2 SYGVNS. The CDR3 spans 13 residues.

V gene TRBV9 combines with J gene TRBJ2-7, with TRBD2 matching over 8 bases. The CDR3 is made up of 15 amino acids. V dropped 4 bases and J dropped 3; count of bases not matched to a gene: 9. CDR1 and CDR2 from the germline V gene are SGDLS and YYNGEE. CDR3 residues: CASSPLAEQHYEQYF. CDR3 bases: TGTGCCAGCAGCCCACTAGCGGAACAACACTACGAGCAGTACTTC.

The V and J genes are TRBV5-1 and TRBJ2-7; no clear D gene. This CDR3 is built from 15 residues. The germline V gene encodes CDR1 SGHRS and CDR2 YFSETQ. V was pared by 0 bases and J by 0 bases, with 10 bases between. The CDR3 here is CASSLVDGLSYEQYF. DNA for the CDR3: TGCGCCAGCAGCTTGGTCGACGGCCTCTCCTACGAGCAGTACTTC.

This chain connects TRBV9 to TRBJ2-1; TRBD1 is a possible D gene (5 bases). This CDR3 region has 14 residues. Looked up from germline, CDR1 is SGDLS and CDR2 is YYNGEE. V was shortened by 0 bases and J by 7 bases, with 11 bases between the two germline ends. The CDR3 sequence is CASSVGGRANEQFF. The CDR3 region has the DNA TGTGCCAGCAGCGTAGGTGGCAGGGCGAATGAGCAGTTCTTC.

The chain joins TRBV5-6 to TRBJ2-6; the D call may be TRBD1 or TRBD2 (5 bases each). The CDR3 length is 15 residues. Germline V gives CDR1 SGHDT, CDR2 YYEEEE. V was clipped by 4 bases and J by 2 bases, with 10 bases between them. CDR3 DNA sequence: TGTGCCAGCAGCCCGCAGGGAGCTGGGGCCAACGTCCTGACTTTC. Encoded protein: CASSPQGAGANVLTF.

The chain has TRBV13 and TRBJ2-7, with 10 nucleotides matching TRBD2. The CDR3 has 14 residues. Germline V gene data show CDR1 as PRHDT and CDR2 as FYEKMQ (reference sequence). V was pared by 5 bases and J by 5 bases, with 6 bases of the junction left unmatched. The chain's CDR3 is CASSQGLAIHEQYF. The CDR3 region has the DNA TGTGCCAGCAGCCAGGGACTAGCGATCCACGAGCAGTACTTC.

V and J are TRBV5-5 and TRBJ2-7; 9 bases are a match to TRBD2. The CDR3 sequence is 15 residues long. Trimming cost V 1 base and J 2 bases; bases outside gene matches: 4. Germline V lookup: CDR1 SGHKS, CDR2 YYEKEE (reference sequence). The CDR3 sequence: CASSLPSGNTYEQYF. DNA of the CDR3: TGTGCCAGCAGCTTGCCTAGCGGGAACACCTACGAGCAGTACTTC.